This TCR beta chain was documented in a study of OX40 agonist ivuxolimab in advanced cancers. Clones were read by immunoSEQ multiplex PCR, and TCRdb kept only the in-frame ones, dropping some. The sample contains almost 85,000 clones, around 94% of which appear only once. This receptor was taken from an adult with an advanced solid tumor such as melanoma, head and neck, liver or kidney cancer. The specimen was CD4+ or CD8+ T cells sorted from blood, collected in a trial of the OX40 agonist ivuxolimab.

The CDR3 sequence is CASTLRGELFF. The CDR3, as DNA: TGTGCCAGCACCCTCCGGGGGGAGCTGTTTTTT. The chain carries TRBV11-3 and TRBJ2-2; D not certain. Germline loops: CDR1 SGHNT, CDR2 YENEEA. V lost 7 bases to trimming and J lost 8 bases, with 8 bases between them. This CDR3 contains 11 residues.